This TCR beta chain stems from a study of blood T cell repertoires in COVID-19. Per the original data handling: Quantification of nucleated cells was approximated via reference gene primer amplification. TCRdb keeps only in-frame clones here, not all; method: immunoSEQ multiplex PCR. V, J and clone size are those of that table, while D and trimming were read from the DNA. The profile shows about 68,000 clones, around 89% of them singletons. Trimming stripped 2 bases from V and 4 bases from J, with 15 bases between. The CDR3 extends over 15 amino acids. The germline CDR1 and CDR2 sequences are MNHEY and SMNVEV (reference sequence).

The sequenced sample consisted of peripheral blood. The chain is built from TRBV27 and TRBJ2-7; perhaps TRBD2 as D (7 bases). The TCR comes from a man over 45 with acute or convalescent COVID-19. This chain's CDR3 is CASSLREGGLYEQYF. The CDR3 DNA reads as TGTGCCAGCAGTTTAAGGGAGGGGGGTTTGTACGAGCAGTACTTC.